The 24 T cell receptor beta chains below were found in one sample sequenced in a study of blood T cell repertoires in COVID-19. Generated by immunoSEQ multiplex PCR, the TCRdb table keeps only in-frame clones and is missing some. The sample has about 90,000 clones, almost 95% seen once. Input material: peripheral blood. These TCRs come from a woman aged 60 to 75 with active COVID-19.

V gene TRBV9 combines with J gene TRBJ2-1; 12 bases match TRBD2. Trimming took 0 bases from V and 8 from J; bases not matched to a gene: 9. This CDR3 spans 17 amino acids. CDR1 SGDLS and CDR2 YYNGEE come from the germline V gene. CDR3: CASSVDLAGGFEDEQFF. The CDR3 region has the DNA TGTGCCAGCAGCGTAGATCTAGCGGGAGGGTTTGAGGATGAGCAGTTCTTC.

The CDR3 region has the DNA TGTGCCAGCAGCTCGCAGGAGCGGGAGTCCCCCCACAATGAGCAGTTCTTC. It translates to CASSSQERESPHNEQFF. The chain recombines TRBV13 with TRBJ2-1, with 8 bases lining up with TRBD2. V was pared by 4 bases and J by 5 bases, with 13 bases of the junction left unmatched. Germline V gives CDR1 PRHDT, CDR2 FYEKMQ (reference sequence). This CDR3 has 17 residues.

This rearrangement joins TRBV27 to TRBJ2-3; 7 bases fit TRBD1. The germline CDR1 and CDR2 sequences are MNHEY and SMNVEV (reference sequence). This CDR3 region has 19 residues. V gave up 6 bases and J gave up 1 base; unmatched junction bases: 19. The CDR3 protein is CASSPTMADRERGTDTQYF. The CDR3 coding sequence is TGTGCCAGCAGCCCCACGATGGCCGACAGGGAGAGGGGCACAGATACGCAGTATTTT.

This rearrangement joins TRBV9 to TRBJ2-7; D ambiguous. The CDR3 length is 14 residues. CDR1 SGDLS and CDR2 YYNGEE come from the germline V gene. Trimming took 0 bases from V and 5 from J, leaving 12 bases between them. The CDR3 sequence: CASSVAGYQDEQYF. The CDR3 DNA is TGTGCCAGCAGCGTAGCCGGATACCAGGACGAGCAGTACTTC.

The chain carries TRBV28 and TRBJ1-2; 7 bases are a match to TRBD1. CDR1 is MDHEN, CDR2 SYDVKM, per germline. Trimming removed 6 bases from V and 4 bases from J; junction bases left unmatched: 5. This CDR3 comprises 13 residues. The CDR3 sequence: CASSYRGGYGYTF. In DNA form, the CDR3 reads TGTGCCAGCAGCTACAGGGGAGGCTATGGCTACACCTTC.

V and J are TRBV28 and TRBJ1-2, with TRBD1 matching 12 bases. Germline CDR1 is MDHEN and CDR2 is SYDVKM. Losses at the gene ends were 5 bases for V and 5 bases for J; bases not matched to a gene: 15. The CDR3 covers 18 residues. The CDR3 region is CASSGTGTGGGGRYGYTF. The CDR3 DNA reads TGTGCCAGCAGTGGTACCGGGACAGGGGGCGGGGGAAGGTATGGCTACACCTTC.

This chain links TRBV11-2 with TRBJ1-1, with D tentatively TRBD1 (6 bases). V lost 7 bases and J 6 bases, leaving 18 bases between the germline ends. Germline V gene lookup returns CDR1 SGHAT and CDR2 FQNNGV. The CDR3 totals 14 residues. CDR3 in amino acids: CASTPGQGNPEAFF. Written as DNA, the CDR3 is TGTGCCAGCACCCCGGGGCAGGGGAATCCTGAAGCTTTCTTT.

A word on this clone: The germline gene is not matched at one end of the junction; a read error may be the cause. V usage is TRBV6-5 and J usage is TRBJ2-6; D is perhaps TRBD1 (8 bases). The CDR3 is 15 residues long. The V gene's germline CDR1 is MNHEY and CDR2 SVGAGI. The CDR3 nucleotides read TGTGCCAGCAGTAATGGACAGGGAGGGGACAACGTCCTGACTTTC. Its translation is CASSNGQGGDNVLTF.

The rearrangement links TRBV10-1 to TRBJ2-1; 11 nucleotides line up with TRBD2. The CDR3 extends over 14 amino acids. Germline V lookup: CDR1 WNHNN, CDR2 SYGVQD (reference sequence). V lost 5 bases and J lost 7; bases outside the gene matches: 4. CDR3 nucleotides: TGCGCCAGCAGTACTAGCGGGAGACAGAATGAGCAGTTCTTC. Encoded protein: CASSTSGRQNEQFF.

This chain uses TRBV29-1 with TRBJ1-3; D perhaps matches TRBD1 (5 bases). CDR1 is SQVTM and CDR2 is ANQGSEA in the germline V gene. Trimming removed 6 bases from V and 1 base from J, with 19 bases in between. The CDR3 is made up of 16 amino acids. The CDR3 bases are TGCAGCGTGGTCGACGGAATTCGACAGTCTGGAAACACCATATATTTT. As protein: CSVVDGIRQSGNTIYF.

In DNA form, the CDR3 reads TGTGCCAGCAGTTCTCCGGGACGCACCCGGCAGGGGGATGGCTACACCTTC. Protein product: CASSSPGRTRQGDGYTF. The chain recombines TRBV28 with TRBJ1-2, with 7 bases identical to TRBD1. The V gene end was trimmed by 4 bases and the J gene end by 6 bases; junction bases not matched to a gene: 17. The CDR3 loop spans 17 amino acids. The germline V gene encodes CDR1 MDHEN and CDR2 SYDVKM.

The chain combines TRBV2 with TRBJ1-5, with 9 bases lining up with TRBD1. J gave up 2 bases and V 6 bases, and 5 bases lay outside the gene matches. Germline V CDR1 and CDR2: SNHLY, FYNNEI. The CDR3 is made up of 15 amino acids. This CDR3 is CASSDRTGGNQPQHF. CDR3 in DNA: TGTGCCAGCAGCGATCGGACAGGGGGCAATCAGCCCCAGCATTTT.

The rearrangement uses TRBV28 and TRBJ1-5, with TRBD1 as a possible D gene (6 bases). Trimming stripped 0 bases from V and 6 bases from J, with 12 bases between. Germline V gene lookup returns CDR1 MDHEN and CDR2 SYDVKM. The CDR3 totals 15 residues. The CDR3 bases are TGTGCCAGCAGTTTATGGCAGGGGCCGGGTCAGCCCCAGCATTTT. Translated, it gives CASSLWQGPGQPQHF.

The chain combines TRBV29-1 with TRBJ2-2; 10 bases line up with TRBD2. Germline V gives CDR1 SQVTM, CDR2 ANQGSEA. This CDR3 region has 14 residues. V trimming: 6 bases; J trimming: 3 bases; junction bases outside the gene matches: 4. CDR3 amino acids: CSVASGGDTGELFF. Here the CDR3 DNA reads TGCAGCGTAGCTAGCGGGGGAGACACCGGGGAGCTGTTTTTT.

This chain links TRBV3-1 (or the pseudogene TRBV3-2) with TRBJ1-4; D might be TRBD1 (5 bases). The ends were cut back, 8 bases at V and 3 bases at J, with 16 bases in the middle. The germline gives CDR1 LGHDT, CDR2 YNNKEL (reference sequence). CDR3 length: 15 residues. The CDR3 region has the DNA TGTGCCAGCGGGAGGGGCGAATTTTCTAATGAAAAACTGTTTTTT. Amino acid sequence: CASGRGEFSNEKLFF.

DNA of the CDR3: TGTGCCAGCAGCTTAGGACTAGCGGGGGGTTGGGATGAGCAGTTCTTC. Translation: CASSLGLAGGWDEQFF. The rearrangement joins TRBV7-6 to TRBJ2-1; 13 nucleotides match TRBD2. The germline V gene encodes CDR1 SGHVS and CDR2 FNYEAQ. V shed 1 base and J 8 bases; nucleotides not matched to a gene: 5. CDR3 length equals 16 residues.

The V and J genes are TRBV21-1 and TRBJ2-3; the table's TRBD2 call for D was not verified on the DNA. TRBV21-1 is a pseudogene segment. This CDR3 is 16 amino acids long. The CDR3 is CASSKVWTSGRTTQYF. In nucleotides, the CDR3 is TGTGCCAGCAGCAAAGTCTGGACTAGCGGGAGGACTACGCAGTATTTT.

The genes are TRBV2 and TRBJ1-5; D call uncertain. CDR1 is SNHLY and CDR2 is FYNNEI in the germline V gene. This CDR3 contains 14 residues. V was pared by 7 bases and J by 5 bases, with 15 bases between. The CDR3 region has the DNA TGTGCCAGCAATCCCACAAACAAAGATCAGCCCCAGCATTTT. Protein sequence: CASNPTNKDQPQHF.

CDR3 residues: CASSYRGADNQPQHF. The CDR3 nucleotides are TGTGCCAGCAGTTATAGGGGCGCGGACAATCAGCCCCAGCATTTT. V gene TRBV6-6 combines with J gene TRBJ1-5, with D maybe TRBD1 (5 bases). Germline V gene lookup returns CDR1 MNHNY and CDR2 SVGAGI (reference sequence). The CDR3 loop spans 15 amino acids. With 3 bases removed from V and 3 bases from J, the gap between germline ends came to 12 bases.

J is TRBJ1-4 and V is TRBV6-1, with unresolved D. The germline gives CDR1 MNHNS, CDR2 SASEGT. The CDR3 has 13 amino acids. Deletions cut 3 bases from V and 7 bases from J, with 9 bases between. Here the CDR3 reads CASSEWQSEKLFF. CDR3 in DNA: TGTGCCAGCAGTGAGTGGCAAAGTGAAAAACTGTTTTTT.

This chain links TRBV18 with TRBJ2-4; 10 nucleotides agree with TRBD1. This CDR3 is built from 15 residues. Germline V gene sequence: CDR1 KGHSH, CDR2 LQKENI. The J segment lost 3 bases and the V segment lost 6 bases, leaving 5 bases of the junction unmatched. CDR3 nucleotide sequence: TGTGCCAGCTCGTCCGGGACAGGGGTCAAAAACATTCAGTACTTC. Amino acids: CASSSGTGVKNIQYF. Drawing the rest from reference TRBV18 and TRBJ2-4, the complete variable domain is NAGVMQNPRHLVRRRGQEARLRCSPMKGHSHVYWYRQLPEEGLKFMVYLQKENIIDESGMPKERFSAEFPKEGPSILRIQQVVRGDSAAYFCASSSGTGVKNIQYFGAGTRLSVL.

The chain recombines TRBV6-1 with TRBJ2-3; TRBD2 matches 11 bases. Germline V lookup: CDR1 MNHNS, CDR2 SASEGT. The length of the CDR3 is 17 residues. The junction had 6 bases not matched to a gene; V was cut back by 1 base and J by 3 bases. The DNA of the CDR3 is TGTGCCAGCAGTGAAGATCCTAGCGGGAGGCCTACAGATACGCAGTATTTT. Protein product: CASSEDPSGRPTDTQYF.

This chain uses TRBV6-6 with TRBJ1-6, with D tentatively TRBD1 (6 bases). The CDR3 is made up of 13 amino acids. Germline CDR1 MNHNY, CDR2 SVGAGI (reference sequence). The germline V and J ends were trimmed by 5 bases and 7 bases, with 9 bases remaining between them. The CDR3 bases are TGTGCCAGCAGTGCAACAGGGAATTCACCCCTCCACTTT. Translated: CASSATGNSPLHF.

The chain is built from TRBV28 and TRBJ1-6, with 10 bases matching TRBD1. The ends lost 6 bases at V and 7 bases at J; junction bases unmatched: 6. The CDR3 spans 15 residues. Germline V gene sequence: CDR1 MDHEN, CDR2 SYDVKM. The CDR3: CASRSPGQGNSPLHF. CDR3 in DNA: TGTGCCAGCAGGTCCCCGGGACAGGGGAATTCACCCCTCCACTTT.